The entry that follows covers one TCR beta chain sequence. Methods used by the authors: Quantification of nucleated cells was approximated via reference gene primer amplification. Generated by immunoSEQ multiplex PCR, the TCRdb table keeps only in-frame clones and is missing some. For V, J and clone size, that table is used; D and trimming come from the DNA. The top ten hold approximately 10% of the sample, which has about 230,000 clones, 70% to 90% seen once. The CDR3 covers 15 residues. The germline V gene encodes CDR1 LNHDA and CDR2 SQIVND (reference sequence). The germline V and J ends were trimmed by 3 bases and 1 base, with 12 bases remaining between them. The sample is drawn from a study of blood T cell repertoires in COVID-19. Study summary: PBMCs, B-cell-depleted T cells, or T cells provided the cDNA or gDNA that made up the material.

The chain employs TRBV19 and TRBJ2-5; unclear D gene. The TCR sequence derives from a man in his fifties with COVID-19, enrolled during active disease. The sample consisted of peripheral blood. The CDR3 reads CASSISSGFQETQYF. The CDR3 DNA follows: TGTGCCAGTAGTATCTCCTCCGGGTTCCAAGAGACCCAGTACTTC. The variable domain in full, with the rest retrieved from reference TRBV19 and TRBJ2-5, is DGGITQSPKYLFRKEGQNVTLSCEQNLNHDAMYWYRQDPGQGLRLIYYSQIVNDFQKGDIAEGYSVSREKKESFPLTVTSAQKNPTAFYLCASSISSGFQETQYFGPGTRLLVL.